The clone carrying this TCR beta chain was seen repeatedly, ten times or more. Each CDR3 protein gets one entry after TCRdb re-called the 5' RACE reads with MiXCR. The sample contains approximately 58,000 distinct CDR3 sequences, approximately 14% of which appear only once. The data belong to a study of T cells of healthy individuals. This CDR3 comprises 12 residues. V shed 6 bases and J 8 bases; nucleotides not matched to a gene: 4. Germline loops: CDR1 SGHAT, CDR2 FQNNGV. This TCR was recovered from a human donor in good health. The chain is built from TRBV11-2 and TRBJ2-1; 7 nucleotides agree with TRBD1. As DNA, the CDR3 is TGTGCCAGCAGGTTAACAGGGGATGAGCAGTTCTTC. Translated: CASRLTGDEQFF.